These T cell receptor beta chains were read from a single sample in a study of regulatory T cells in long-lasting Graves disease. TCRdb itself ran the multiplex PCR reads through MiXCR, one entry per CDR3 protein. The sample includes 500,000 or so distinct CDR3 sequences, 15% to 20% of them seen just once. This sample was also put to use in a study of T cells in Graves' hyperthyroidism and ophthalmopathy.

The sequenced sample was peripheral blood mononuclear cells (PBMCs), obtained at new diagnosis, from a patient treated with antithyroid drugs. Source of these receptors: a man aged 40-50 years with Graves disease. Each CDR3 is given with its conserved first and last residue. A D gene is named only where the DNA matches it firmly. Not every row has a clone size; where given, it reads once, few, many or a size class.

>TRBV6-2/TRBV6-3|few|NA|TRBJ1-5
TGTGCCAGCCGGAATCCGGGGATCAGCAATCAGCCCCAGCATTTT
CASRNPGISNQPQHF
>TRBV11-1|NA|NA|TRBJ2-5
TGTGCCAGCAGCCGCTTACGAGGGAGGGAGACCCAGTACTTC
CASSRLRGRETQYF
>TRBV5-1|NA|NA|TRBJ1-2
TGCGCCAGCAGCCGAGGAACTAACTATGGCTACACCTTC
CASSRGTNYGYTF
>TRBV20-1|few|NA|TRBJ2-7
TGCAGTGCAAATATCGGGTCGGGAATTTGCTACGAGCAGTACTTC
CSANIGSGICYEQYF
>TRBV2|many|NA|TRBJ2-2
TGTGCCAGCAGTCAACAAGAGGTCGGGGAGCTGTTTTTT
CASSQQEVGELFF
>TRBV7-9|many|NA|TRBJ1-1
TGTGCCAGCAGCTCACTTTGGGGGCGCCCGTACACTGAAGCTTTCTTT
CASSSLWGRPYTEAFF
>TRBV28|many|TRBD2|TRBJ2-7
TGTGCCAGCAGTTTATTCGGGGGGTCGGCAGGGAACTACGAGCAGTACTTC
CASSLFGGSAGNYEQYF
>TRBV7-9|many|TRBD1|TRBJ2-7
TGTGCCAGCAGCTACGGGACAGAAACCTACGAGCAGTACTTC
CASSYGTETYEQYF
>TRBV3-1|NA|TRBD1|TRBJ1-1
TGTGCCAGTGGAAGGGGACAGATGAACACTGAAGCTTTCTTT
CASGRGQMNTEAFF
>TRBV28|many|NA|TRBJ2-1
TGTGCCAGCAGCGTCTACGTTGAGCGGTCGAGTGAGCAGTTCTTC
CASSVYVERSSEQFF
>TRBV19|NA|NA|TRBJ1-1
TGTGCCAGTAGTATTGCGAGGTCGAACACTGAAGCTTTCTTT
CASSIARSNTEAFF
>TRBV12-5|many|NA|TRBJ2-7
TGTGCTAGTGGTCCCGCGGGACACCCTCGGGAGCAGTATTTC
CASGPAGHPREQYF
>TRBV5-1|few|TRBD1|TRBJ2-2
TGCGCCAGTGGGGGACAGTCCACCGGGGAGCTGTTTTTT
CASGGQSTGELFF
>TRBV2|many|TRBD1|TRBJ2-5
TGTGCCAGCAGCATCGACAGGGAACGACAAGAGACCCAGTACTTC
CASSIDRERQETQYF
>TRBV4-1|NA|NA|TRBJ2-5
TGCGCCAGCAGCCAAGGTACCTTGAATGAGCAGTACTTC
CASSQGTLNEQYF
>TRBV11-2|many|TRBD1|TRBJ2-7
TGTGCCAGCAGCCAACTCAGGGGGCGCAGAGAGCAGTACTTC
CASSQLRGRREQYF
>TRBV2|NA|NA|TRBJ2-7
TGTGCCAGCAGTGACGAGGGACTCGTTGAGCAGTACTTC
CASSDEGLVEQYF
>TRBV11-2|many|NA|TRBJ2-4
TGTGCCAGCAGCCATGAAGGGGGGGCCATTCAGTACTTC
CASSHEGGAIQYF
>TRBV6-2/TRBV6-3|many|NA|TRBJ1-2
TGTGCCACCGCGCCGGGTTCAAACTATGGCTACACCTTC
CATAPGSNYGYTF
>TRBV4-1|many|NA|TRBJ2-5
TGCGCCAGCAGCCATGTTGTTGGTTTCGATGCCCAGTACTTC
CASSHVVGFDAQYF
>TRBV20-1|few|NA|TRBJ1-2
TGCAGTGGGGAACAGCCTCCCGGAGGCTACACCTTC
CSGEQPPGGYTF
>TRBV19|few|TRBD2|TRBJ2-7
TGTGCCAGTAGTATGTTGGTGACTAGCGTGGACGAGCAGTACTTC
CASSMLVTSVDEQYF
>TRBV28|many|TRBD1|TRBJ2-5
TGTGCCAGCAGTTTAAGCTCCGGGACAGGAGAAGAGACCCAGTACTTC
CASSLSSGTGEETQYF
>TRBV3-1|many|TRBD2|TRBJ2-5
TGTGCCAGCAGACGTTACGAAAGCGGGAGCGGGGAGACCCAGTACTTC
CASRRYESGSGETQYF
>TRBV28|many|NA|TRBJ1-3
TGTGCCAGCAGCTTTCGAAACACCATATATTTT
CASSFRNTIYF
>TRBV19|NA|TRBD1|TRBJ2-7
TGTGCCAGTAGTATAGAAGACAGGGTCGGCTACGAGCAGTACTTC
CASSIEDRVGYEQYF
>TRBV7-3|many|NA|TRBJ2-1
TGTGCCAGCAGCTTATACGGGACCCCCGTTTACAATGAGCAGTTCTTC
CASSLYGTPVYNEQFF
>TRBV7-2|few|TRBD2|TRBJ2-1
TGTGCCAGCAGCTCACTAGCGGGATTCGACTATGAGCAGTTCTTC
CASSSLAGFDYEQFF
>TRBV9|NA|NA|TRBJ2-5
TGTGCCAGCAGCGTCTGGGGAGGCGAGACCCAGTACTTC
CASSVWGGETQYF
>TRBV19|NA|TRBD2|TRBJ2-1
TGTGCCAGTAGTCCGGGGGGGCGGGGTGAGCAGTTCTTC
CASSPGGRGEQFF
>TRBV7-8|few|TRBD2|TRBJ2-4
TGTGCCAGCAGCTTAGATCCAAGGACTAGCGGGAGCGGGGGCAAAAACATTCAGTACTTC
CASSLDPRTSGSGGKNIQYF
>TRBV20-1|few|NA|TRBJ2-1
TGCAGTGCCGGCGGCATCTACGGCAATGAGCAGTTCTTC
CSAGGIYGNEQFF
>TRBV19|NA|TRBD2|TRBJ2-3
TGTGCCAGTAGTCCGGCCGGCGGGAGGGGAGATACGCAGTATTTT
CASSPAGGRGDTQYF
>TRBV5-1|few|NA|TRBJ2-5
TGCGCCAGCAGTGATGAGGGAGAGACCCAGTACTTC
CASSDEGETQYF
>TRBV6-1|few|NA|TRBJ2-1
TGTGCCAGCAGTGAGTCTACGGGAGTCTTTCGTAATGAGCAGTTCTTC
CASSESTGVFRNEQFF
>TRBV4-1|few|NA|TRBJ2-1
TGCGCCAGCAGCCCCATCGCCCCAAGTGAGCAGTTCTTC
CASSPIAPSEQFF
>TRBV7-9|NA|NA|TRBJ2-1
TGTGCCAGCAGCTTGGACAATGTTTATGAGCAGTTCTTC
CASSLDNVYEQFF
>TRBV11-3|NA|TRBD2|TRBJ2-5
TGTGCCAGCAATCCGACTAGCGGGAGCCCAGGGGAGACCCAGTACTTC
CASNPTSGSPGETQYF
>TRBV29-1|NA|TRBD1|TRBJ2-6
TGCAGCGTTAGAACAGGGGCCAGCTCTGGGGCCAACGTCCTGACTTTC
CSVRTGASSGANVLTF
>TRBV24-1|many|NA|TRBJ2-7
TGTGCCACCAGTGACGAGACAGGACACGAGCAGTACTTC
CATSDETGHEQYF
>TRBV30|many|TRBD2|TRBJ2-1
TGTGCCTGGAAAAATAGCGGGAGACCTTACAATGAGCAGTTCTTC
CAWKNSGRPYNEQFF
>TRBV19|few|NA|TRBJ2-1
TGTGCCAGTACCCCCACTGGGGGCGTTTACAATGAGCAGTTCTTC
CASTPTGGVYNEQFF
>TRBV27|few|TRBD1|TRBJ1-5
TGTGCCAGCAGTTTATTTCCTCGGACAGGGTTACGGATCGGGGATCAGCCCCAGCATTTT
CASSLFPRTGLRIGDQPQHF
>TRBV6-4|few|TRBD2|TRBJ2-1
TGTGCCAGCAGTGCCCAGGGACTAGCCTTGGGTGAGCAGTTCTTC
CASSAQGLALGEQFF
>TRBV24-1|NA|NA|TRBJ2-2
TGTGCCACCAGTGATACAACCACCGGGGAGCTGTTTTTT
CATSDTTTGELFF
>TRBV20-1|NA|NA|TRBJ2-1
TGCAGTGCTAGCAAGGTAAATTTGGCTGAGCAGTTCTTC
CSASKVNLAEQFF
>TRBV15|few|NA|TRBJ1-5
TGTGCCACCACTAAGACAGGAAACAATCAGCCCCAGCATTTT
CATTKTGNNQPQHF
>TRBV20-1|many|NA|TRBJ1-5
TGCAGTGCTTTATTAGGAGCGGGAGTCGATCAGCCCCAGCATTTT
CSALLGAGVDQPQHF
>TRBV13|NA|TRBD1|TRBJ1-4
TGTGCCAGCAGCAACAGGGGGTCGGGGGAAAAACTGTTTTTT
CASSNRGSGEKLFF
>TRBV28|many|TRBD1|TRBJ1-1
TGTGCCAGCAGTTTGAAGAAGACAGGGAAGTTGTACACTGAAGCTTTCTTT
CASSLKKTGKLYTEAFF
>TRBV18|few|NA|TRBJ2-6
TGTGCCAGCTCACCACTCGGAGGGTCTGGGGCCAACGTCCTGACTTTC
CASSPLGGSGANVLTF
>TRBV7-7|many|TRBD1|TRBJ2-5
TGTGCTAGCAGCTTAAGTGGACAGGGTCCGCAAGAGACCCAGTACTTC
CASSLSGQGPQETQYF
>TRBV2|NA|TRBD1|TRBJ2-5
TGTGCCAGCCGGGACAGGGGGCAGGGTGGTATAGAGACCCAGTACTTC
CASRDRGQGGIETQYF
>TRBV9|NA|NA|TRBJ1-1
TGTGCCAGCAGCGGGACCGGGGGGGTGGGGACTGAAGCTTTCTTT
CASSGTGGVGTEAFF
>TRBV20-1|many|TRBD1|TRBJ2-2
TGCAGTGCTAGAACGACAGGGGCGCCCACCGGGGAGCTGTTTTTT
CSARTTGAPTGELFF